This T cell receptor beta chain was identified in a study of T-cell reconstitution after alpha-beta-depleted transplantation in children. Overall study results and limits: T-cell counts and diversity were attributed mostly to newly produced T cells one year after transplant. Several hundred expanded graft clones reportedly were the source of alpha-beta T cells about two months after transplant.

This clonotype occurred a few times. Its target is unknown. Unique molecular identifiers were incorporated when the TCRbeta library was constructed. A single record per CDR3 protein comes from TCRdb applying MiXCR to the PCR reads. The profile covers 600,000 to 700,000 distinct CDR3 sequences, with under 15% appearing a single time and about 0.79% taken by the ten largest. V dropped 1 base and J dropped 7 bases, with 5 bases sitting between them. Germline CDR1 is LGHNA and CDR2 is YNFKEQ. CDR3 length: 12 residues. This specimen was PBMCs, taken before TCRalphabeta/CD19-depleted stem cell transplant. The source is a girl aged 2-9 years with congenital amegakaryocytic thrombocytopenia, due to receive a stem cell transplant. V and J are TRBV4-2 and TRBJ2-1; no clear D. The CDR3 bases are TGTGCCAGCAGCCAAGTATCGAATGAGCAGTTCTTC. Translated: CASSQVSNEQFF.